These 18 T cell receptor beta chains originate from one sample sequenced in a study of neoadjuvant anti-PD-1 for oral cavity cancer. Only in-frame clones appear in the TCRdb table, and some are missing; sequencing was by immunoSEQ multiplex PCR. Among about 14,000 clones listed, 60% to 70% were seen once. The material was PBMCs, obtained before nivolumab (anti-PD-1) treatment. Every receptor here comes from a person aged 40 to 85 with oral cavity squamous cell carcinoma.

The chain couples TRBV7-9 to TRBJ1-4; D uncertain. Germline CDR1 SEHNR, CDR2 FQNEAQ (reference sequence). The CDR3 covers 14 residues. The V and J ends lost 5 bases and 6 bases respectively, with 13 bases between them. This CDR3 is CASSRWGTDEKLFF. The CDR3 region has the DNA TGTGCCAGCAGCCGTTGGGGAACCGATGAAAAACTGTTTTTT.

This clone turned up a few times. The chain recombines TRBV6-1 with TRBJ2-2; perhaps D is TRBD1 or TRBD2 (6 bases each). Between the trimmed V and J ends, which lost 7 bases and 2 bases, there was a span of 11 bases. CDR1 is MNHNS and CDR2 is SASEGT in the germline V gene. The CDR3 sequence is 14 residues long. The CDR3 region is CASTRDTNTGELFF. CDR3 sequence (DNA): TGTGCCAGCACGCGGGACACAAACACCGGGGAGCTGTTTTTT.

CDR3 DNA: TGCGCCAGCAGCTTGGACATTGGCCTCCGCGAGCAGTACTTC. Residues: CASSLDIGLREQYF. The gene calls are TRBV5-1 and TRBJ2-7; D is uncertain. Germline loops: CDR1 SGHRS, CDR2 YFSETQ. Trimming cost V 0 bases and J 6 bases, with 13 bases left between them. The CDR3 has 14 residues.

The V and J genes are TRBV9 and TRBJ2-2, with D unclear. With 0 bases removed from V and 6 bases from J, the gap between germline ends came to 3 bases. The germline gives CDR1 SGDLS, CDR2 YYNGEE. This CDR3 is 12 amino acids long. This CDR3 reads CASSVVPGELFF. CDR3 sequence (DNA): TGTGCCAGCAGCGTAGTCCCCGGGGAGCTGTTTTTT.

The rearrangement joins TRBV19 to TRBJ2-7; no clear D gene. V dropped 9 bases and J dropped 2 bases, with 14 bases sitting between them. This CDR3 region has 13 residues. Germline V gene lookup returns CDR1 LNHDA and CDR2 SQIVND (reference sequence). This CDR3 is CASRRTAAYEQYF. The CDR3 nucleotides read TGTGCCAGCCGGAGAACGGCGGCCTACGAGCAGTACTTC.

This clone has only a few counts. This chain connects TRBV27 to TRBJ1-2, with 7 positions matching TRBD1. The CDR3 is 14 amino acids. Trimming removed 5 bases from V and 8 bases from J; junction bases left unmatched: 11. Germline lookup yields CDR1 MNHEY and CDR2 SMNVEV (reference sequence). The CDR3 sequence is CASSTSDRAGGYTF. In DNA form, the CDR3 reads TGTGCCAGCAGTACCTCCGACAGGGCCGGGGGCTACACCTTC.

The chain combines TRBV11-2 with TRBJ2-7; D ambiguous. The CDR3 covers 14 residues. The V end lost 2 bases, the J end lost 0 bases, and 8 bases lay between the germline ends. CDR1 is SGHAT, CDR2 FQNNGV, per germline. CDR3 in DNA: TGTGCCAGCAGCTTATGGGCAGGCTCCTACGAGCAGTACTTC. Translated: CASSLWAGSYEQYF.

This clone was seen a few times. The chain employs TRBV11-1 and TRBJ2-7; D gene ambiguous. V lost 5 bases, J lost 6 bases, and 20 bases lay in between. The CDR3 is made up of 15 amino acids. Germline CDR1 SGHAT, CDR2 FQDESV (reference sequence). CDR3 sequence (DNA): TGTGCCAGCAGCGTACTTCCCCAGGCGAAGAGCGAGCAGTACTTC. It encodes CASSVLPQAKSEQYF. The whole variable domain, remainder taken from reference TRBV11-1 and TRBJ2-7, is EAEVAQSPRYKITEKSQAVAFWCDPISGHATLYWYRQILGQGPELLVQFQDESVVDDSQLPKDRFSAERLKGVDSTLKIQPAELGDSAMYLCASSVLPQAKSEQYFGPGTRLTVT.

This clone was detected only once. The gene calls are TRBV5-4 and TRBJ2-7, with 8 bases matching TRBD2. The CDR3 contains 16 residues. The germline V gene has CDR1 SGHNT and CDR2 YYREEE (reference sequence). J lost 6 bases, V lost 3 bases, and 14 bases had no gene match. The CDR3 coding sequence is TGTGCCAGCAGCTCGTCGTTACCGGGACTAGGAGGCGAGCAGTACTTC. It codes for CASSSSLPGLGGEQYF.

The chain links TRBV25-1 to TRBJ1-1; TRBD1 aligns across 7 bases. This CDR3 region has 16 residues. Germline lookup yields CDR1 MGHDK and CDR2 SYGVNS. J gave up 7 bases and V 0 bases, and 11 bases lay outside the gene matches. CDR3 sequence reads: CASSEYTDYRGGEAFF. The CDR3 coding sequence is TGTGCCAGCAGTGAATATACGGATTACAGGGGAGGTGAAGCTTTCTTT.

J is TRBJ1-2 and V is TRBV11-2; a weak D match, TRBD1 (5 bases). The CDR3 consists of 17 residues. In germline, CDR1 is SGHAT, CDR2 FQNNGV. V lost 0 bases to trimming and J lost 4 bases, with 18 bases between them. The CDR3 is CASSLDPGSGRPYGYTF. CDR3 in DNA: TGTGCCAGCAGCTTAGATCCAGGGTCCGGGAGACCCTATGGCTACACCTTC.

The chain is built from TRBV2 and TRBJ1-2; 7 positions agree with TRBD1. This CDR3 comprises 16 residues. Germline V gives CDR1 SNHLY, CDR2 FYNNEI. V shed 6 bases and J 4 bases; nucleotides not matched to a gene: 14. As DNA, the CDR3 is TGTGCCAGCAGAAACGAAAGACAGGGATTGAGCTATGGCTACACCTTC. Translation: CASRNERQGLSYGYTF.

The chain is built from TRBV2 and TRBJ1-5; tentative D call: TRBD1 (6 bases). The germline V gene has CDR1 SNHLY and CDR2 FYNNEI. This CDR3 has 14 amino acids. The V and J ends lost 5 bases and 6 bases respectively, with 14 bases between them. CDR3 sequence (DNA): TGTGCCAGCAGTACTCACAGGGACGGTCAGCCCCAGCATTTT. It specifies CASSTHRDGQPQHF. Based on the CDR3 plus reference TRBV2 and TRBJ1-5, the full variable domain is EPEVTQTPSHQVTQMGQEVILRCVPISNHLYFYWYRQILGQKVEFLVSFYNNEISEKSEIFDDQFSVERPDGSNFTLKIRSTKLEDSAMYFCASSTHRDGQPQHFGDGTRLSIL.

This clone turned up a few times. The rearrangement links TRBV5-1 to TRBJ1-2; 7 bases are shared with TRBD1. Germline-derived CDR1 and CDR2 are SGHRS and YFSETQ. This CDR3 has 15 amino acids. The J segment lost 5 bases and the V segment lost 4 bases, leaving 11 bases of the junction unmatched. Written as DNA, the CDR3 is TGCGCCAGCAGCCCCGCCATCGGGACAGCTTATGGCTACACCTTC. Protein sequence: CASSPAIGTAYGYTF.

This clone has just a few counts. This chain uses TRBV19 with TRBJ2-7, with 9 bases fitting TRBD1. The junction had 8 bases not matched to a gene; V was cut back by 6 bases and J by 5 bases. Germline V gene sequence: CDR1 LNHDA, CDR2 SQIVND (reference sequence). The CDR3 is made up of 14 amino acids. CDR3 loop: CASSLQGATNEQYF. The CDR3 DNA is TGTGCCAGTAGCCTACAGGGGGCGACAAACGAGCAGTACTTC.

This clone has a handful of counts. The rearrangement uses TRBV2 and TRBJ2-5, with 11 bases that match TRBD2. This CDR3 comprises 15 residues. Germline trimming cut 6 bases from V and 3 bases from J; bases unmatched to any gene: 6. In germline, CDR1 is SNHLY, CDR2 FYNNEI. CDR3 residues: CASRKELAGEETQYF. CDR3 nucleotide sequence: TGTGCCAGCAGAAAAGAACTAGCGGGAGAAGAGACCCAGTACTTC.

CDR3 nucleotide sequence: TGCGCCAGCAGCTCCGCCGGGGACTCCCGAGAGCAGTACTTC. This encodes CASSSAGDSREQYF. The V and J genes are TRBV5-1 and TRBJ2-7, with a possible D match to TRBD2 (6 bases). The CDR3 sequence is 14 residues long. Germline CDR1 is SGHRS and CDR2 is YFSETQ. Trimming left V 3 bases short and J 7 bases short, with 17 bases between.

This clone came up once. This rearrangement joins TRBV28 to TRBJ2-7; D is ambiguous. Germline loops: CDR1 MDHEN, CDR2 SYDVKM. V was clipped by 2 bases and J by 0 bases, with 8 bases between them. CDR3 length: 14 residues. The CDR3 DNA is TGTGCCAGCAGTTTAAGTGCTAACTCCTACGAGCAGTACTTC. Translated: CASSLSANSYEQYF.